The next 29 T cell receptor beta chains were all read from a single sample in a study of blood T cell repertoires in COVID-19. Assay used: immunoSEQ multiplex PCR; TCRdb lists only in-frame clones, some missing. The sample shows 71,000 or so clones, roughly 83% of them seen only once. Sequenced: peripheral blood. Receptor source: a man between 65 and 79 years old with acute or convalescent COVID-19.

The J gene is TRBJ2-1, the V gene TRBV27; maybe TRBD1 (6 bases). The CDR3 sequence is 16 residues long. V dropped 1 base and J dropped 0 bases, with 10 bases sitting between them. CDR1 is MNHEY and CDR2 is SMNVEV in the germline V gene (reference sequence). The CDR3 is CASSLFGQSSYNEQFF. In DNA, the CDR3 is TGTGCCAGCAGTTTATTTGGACAGAGCTCCTACAATGAGCAGTTCTTC.

The chain uses TRBV12-3 or TRBV12-4 and TRBJ1-2; D unresolved. The CDR3 is 11 residues long. Trimming left V 5 bases short and J 8 bases short, with 9 bases between. Here the CDR3 reads CASSSLAGYTF. DNA for the CDR3: TGTGCCAGCAGTAGCCTCGCGGGCTACACCTTC.

V gene TRBV6-6 combines with J gene TRBJ2-2, with 8 bases matching TRBD1. This CDR3 comprises 15 residues. V lost 2 bases, J lost 5 bases, and 4 bases stayed unmatched. Germline V gene lookup returns CDR1 MNHNY and CDR2 SVGAGI (reference sequence). The CDR3 loop reads CASSYGGTGTGELFF. The CDR3, as DNA: TGTGCCAGCAGTTACGGCGGGACAGGTACCGGGGAGCTGTTTTTT.

The chain joins TRBV30 to TRBJ1-1, with 7 bases identical to TRBD1. The junction had 7 bases not matched to a gene; V was cut back by 3 bases and J by 0 bases. The CDR3 extends over 15 amino acids. The germline V gene has CDR1 GTSNPN and CDR2 SVGIG (reference sequence). The CDR3 coding sequence is TGTGCCTGGAGCCTCCCAGGGGGGATGAACACTGAAGCTTTCTTT. It translates to CAWSLPGGMNTEAFF.

This clone was picked up a small number of times. V usage is TRBV10-3 and J usage is TRBJ2-1; 15 nucleotides line up with TRBD2. V shed 8 bases, J shed 7 bases, and the junction held 12 bases outside the gene matches. The germline V gene encodes CDR1 ENHRY and CDR2 SYGVKD. This CDR3 is 17 amino acids long. The CDR3 DNA sequence: TGTGCCATCTGCCACGAAATCGGGACTAGCGGGAGGAATGAGCAGTTCTTC. Translated, it gives CAICHEIGTSGRNEQFF.

The rearrangement links TRBV7-2 to TRBJ2-1, with 10 nucleotides matching TRBD2. This CDR3 contains 16 residues. After removal of 0 bases from V and 8 bases from J, the junction contained 7 bases not matched to a gene. The germline CDR1 and CDR2 sequences are SGHTA and FQGNSA. This chain's CDR3 is CASSLASAGGPDEQFF. In DNA, the CDR3 is TGTGCCAGCAGCTTAGCTTCAGCGGGAGGGCCTGATGAGCAGTTCTTC.

This rearrangement joins TRBV12-2 to TRBJ2-1; the table's D call, TRBD2, was not checked against the DNA. TRBV12-2 is recorded as a pseudogene. The CDR3 has 22 amino acids. In nucleotides, the CDR3 is TGTGCAAGTCGCTTAGCTAGGTTGGTAGCGGGAGGGCCTAACGCGCCCTACAATGAGCAGTTCTTC. Encoded protein: CASRLARLVAGGPNAPYNEQFF.

This chain connects TRBV3-1 (or the pseudogene TRBV3-2) to TRBJ1-1; TRBD1 might be the D (5 bases). The CDR3 is 14 amino acids. CDR1 is LGHDT and CDR2 is YNNKEL in the germline V gene (reference sequence). The CDR3 DNA follows: TGTTCGACAGTGAAGTTGAGTTTTGACACTGAAGCTTTCTTT. This codes for CSTVKLSFDTEAFF.

V usage is TRBV6-5 and J usage is TRBJ1-4, with 9 bases matching TRBD1. J lost 2 bases, V lost 6 bases, and 4 bases had no gene match. CDR3 size: 15 residues. Germline lookup yields CDR1 MNHEY and CDR2 SVGAGI. This CDR3 is CASSTTGGTNEKLFF. The CDR3 DNA sequence: TGTGCCAGCAGCACCACAGGGGGCACTAATGAAAAACTGTTTTTT.

V is TRBV5-5 and J is TRBJ1-6, with 8 nucleotides matching TRBD1. Looked up from germline, CDR1 is SGHKS and CDR2 is YYEKEE (reference sequence). The trim removed 1 base at V and 6 bases at J, leaving 9 bases unmatched. This CDR3 spans 17 amino acids. CDR3 DNA sequence: TGTGCCAGCAGCTTGTTAAGGCAGGGGGCTGGTAATTCACCCCTCCACTTT. Translated: CASSLLRQGAGNSPLHF. The whole variable domain, remainder taken from reference TRBV5-5 and TRBJ1-6, is DAGVTQSPTHLIKTRGQQVTLRCSPISGHKSVSWYQQVLGQGPQFIFQYYEKEERGRGNFPDRFSARQFPNYSSELNVNALLLGDSALYLCASSLLRQGAGNSPLHFGNGTRLTVT.

This clone occurred a few times. V gene TRBV5-1 combines with J gene TRBJ1-5; D is perhaps TRBD1 (5 bases). V was shortened by 0 bases and J by 2 bases, with 9 bases between the two germline ends. The germline gives CDR1 SGHRS, CDR2 YFSETQ. The CDR3 covers 15 residues. As DNA, the CDR3 is TGCGCCAGCAGCTTGGATCCGGGGGGCAATCAGCCCCAGCATTTT. It codes for CASSLDPGGNQPQHF.

CDR3 loop: CASSIKTGGPMRDGELFF. For the CDR3, the DNA is TGTGCCAGTAGTATTAAGACAGGGGGTCCAATGAGGGACGGGGAGCTGTTTTTT. V usage is TRBV19 and J usage is TRBJ2-2; 9 nucleotides align to TRBD1. The trim removed 3 bases at V and 7 bases at J, leaving 15 bases unmatched. The CDR3 sequence is 18 residues long. CDR1 and CDR2 from the germline V gene are LNHDA and SQIVND (reference sequence).

The gene calls are TRBV6-5 and TRBJ2-3; 8 positions agree with TRBD1. The CDR3 spans 13 residues. Germline CDR1 reads MNHEY; CDR2 reads SVGAGI. After removal of 6 bases from V and 4 bases from J, the junction contained 3 bases not matched to a gene. CDR3: CASSGQGADTQYF. The CDR3 DNA is TGTGCCAGCAGCGGACAGGGCGCAGATACGCAGTATTTT.

This clone was counted a single time. The chain combines TRBV18 with TRBJ2-2; D unclear. CDR3 length equals 15 residues. Germline V gene lookup returns CDR1 KGHSH and CDR2 LQKENI. V lost 3 bases, J lost 0 bases, and 8 bases lay in between. CDR3 nucleotides: TGTGCCAGCTCACCTTCAAATGCGAACACCGGGGAGCTGTTTTTT. Translated, it gives CASSPSNANTGELFF.

This clone was detected only a few times. The V call is TRBV18, the J call TRBJ1-2, with 7 bases lining up with TRBD1. This CDR3 has 14 residues. Germline CDR1 KGHSH, CDR2 LQKENI. V lost 4 bases to trimming and J lost 8 bases; unmatched junction nucleotides: 10. Here the CDR3 DNA reads TGTGCCAGCTCACGCTCCCGGGACAGCGAAGGCTACACCTTC. It translates to CASSRSRDSEGYTF.

The V gene is TRBV27, the J gene TRBJ1-5; D not certain. In germline, CDR1 is MNHEY, CDR2 SMNVEV (reference sequence). The CDR3 runs 15 residues. V shed 3 bases and J shed 0 bases, with 9 bases lying between them. The CDR3 DNA is TGTGCCAGCAGTTTGAGCGTTGTTAGCAATCAGCCCCAGCATTTT. The encoded protein is CASSLSVVSNQPQHF.

This chain connects TRBV20-1 to TRBJ2-1; 9 bases fit TRBD2. V trimming: 3 bases; J trimming: 9 bases; junction bases outside the gene matches: 6. Germline CDR1 DFQATT, CDR2 SNEGSKA (reference sequence). The CDR3 totals 13 residues. CDR3 protein: CSASSGSGIEQFF. The CDR3 nucleotides read TGCAGTGCTAGTAGCGGGAGTGGAATTGAGCAGTTCTTC.

This chain connects TRBV10-3 to TRBJ1-2; 7 bases map to TRBD1. The trim removed 2 bases at V and 8 bases at J, leaving 5 bases unmatched. The germline CDR1 and CDR2 sequences are ENHRY and SYGVKD. The CDR3 is 13 amino acids. CDR3 sequence: CAISEDRDSGYTF. The CDR3 region has the DNA TGTGCCATCAGTGAGGACAGGGACAGCGGCTACACCTTC.

This chain links TRBV11-3 with TRBJ1-1; D uncertain. V shed 3 bases and J shed 0 bases, with 8 bases lying between them. Germline CDR1 reads SGHNT; CDR2 reads YENEEA. This CDR3 has 14 residues. CDR3 in DNA: TGTGCCAGCAGCTTTGGAGCCATGAACACTGAAGCTTTCTTT. Its protein product is CASSFGAMNTEAFF. Filled out from reference TRBV11-3 and TRBJ1-1, the complete variable domain reads EAGVVQSPRYKIIEKKQPVAFWCNPISGHNTLYWYLQNLGQGPELLIRYENEEAVDDSQLPKDRFSAERLKGVDSTLKIQPAELGDSAVYLCASSFGAMNTEAFFGQGTRLTVV.

The CDR3 is CASSQDGGTGGFGYGYTF. The CDR3 bases are TGTGCCAGCAGCCAAGATGGGGGAACAGGGGGTTTTGGATATGGCTACACCTTC. The rearrangement joins TRBV3-1 (or the pseudogene TRBV3-2) to TRBJ1-2, with 8 positions matching TRBD1. This CDR3 region has 18 residues. V dropped 0 bases and J dropped 5; count of bases not matched to a gene: 14. Germline CDR1 is LGHDT and CDR2 is YNNKEL (reference sequence).

V usage is TRBV7-8 and J usage is TRBJ2-7; D may be TRBD1 (6 bases). The CDR3 loop spans 14 amino acids. The V end lost 0 bases, the J end lost 5 bases, and 11 bases lay between the germline ends. CDR1 and CDR2 from the germline V gene are SGHVS and FQNEAQ. CDR3 nucleotides: TGTGCCAGCAGCTTAGCAGGGGGACGAAACGAGCAGTACTTC. Translated, it gives CASSLAGGRNEQYF.

The chain couples TRBV4-1 to TRBJ2-7, with D possibly TRBD1 on 6 matching bases. The CDR3 is 15 residues long. V gave up 4 bases and J gave up 3 bases, with 16 bases separating them. Germline V lookup: CDR1 MGHRA, CDR2 YSYEKL. The CDR3 spells CASSPSVGQIYEQYF. DNA for the CDR3: TGCGCCAGCAGCCCCTCCGTAGGACAGATCTACGAGCAGTACTTC.

This chain connects TRBV10-1 to TRBJ2-1; 8 positions match TRBD2. The germline V gene encodes CDR1 WNHNN and CDR2 SYGVQD (reference sequence). The CDR3 covers 14 residues. V shed 5 bases, J shed 3 bases, and the junction held 3 bases outside the gene matches. The DNA of the CDR3 is TGCGCCAGCAGTAGCGGGAGCCACTACAATGAGCAGTTCTTC. Its protein is CASSSGSHYNEQFF.

The chain joins TRBV5-5 to TRBJ1-6, with D uncertain. The CDR3 is made up of 15 amino acids. Trimming took off 0 bases at V and 4 bases at J, with 8 bases between the two ends. Germline V gene sequence: CDR1 SGHKS, CDR2 YYEKEE (reference sequence). CDR3 sequence: CASSLGIRYNSPLHF. CDR3 DNA sequence: TGTGCCAGCAGCTTGGGGATCAGGTATAATTCACCCCTCCACTTT.

The sample holds a few counts of this clone. The J gene is TRBJ1-5, the V gene TRBV6-1; D remains unclear. V lost 3 bases to trimming and J lost 0 bases, with 9 bases between them. Germline CDR1 is MNHNS and CDR2 is SASEGT. This CDR3 comprises 15 residues. CDR3: CASSDGGYSNQPQHF. CDR3 DNA: TGTGCCAGCAGTGACGGAGGGTATAGCAATCAGCCCCAGCATTTT.

Details on this clone: One junction end does not reproduce the germline sequence, and a read error may be involved. The chain combines TRBV28 with TRBJ2-3; D is possibly TRBD1 (6 bases). This CDR3 region has 11 residues. CDR1 and CDR2 (germline): MDHEN, SYDVKM. The CDR3 bases are TGTGCCAGCAGTTTACGGCAGGGGTGGCATTTT. It specifies CASSLRQGWHF.

This clone was found once. The chain has TRBV30 and TRBJ1-5; D might be TRBD1 (5 bases). This CDR3 has 14 amino acids. In germline, CDR1 is GTSNPN, CDR2 SVGIG (reference sequence). Trimming removed 3 bases at V and 4 bases at J, with 13 bases between. The CDR3 spells CAWRRQGTNQPQHF. CDR3 bases: TGTGCCTGGAGGAGGCAGGGAACGAATCAGCCCCAGCATTTT.

This clone was seen once. The chain couples TRBV4-2 to TRBJ1-3; D may be TRBD1 (6 bases). V lost 4 bases, J lost 3 bases, and 19 bases lay in between. Germline-derived CDR1 and CDR2 are LGHNA and YNFKEQ. This CDR3 region has 17 residues. Written as DNA, the CDR3 is TGTGCCAGCAGCCGGCGGCCAGGGGAATCAGGTGGAAACACCATATATTTT. Translation: CASSRRPGESGGNTIYF.

This clone was seen a single time. The chain links TRBV18 to TRBJ2-1, with 9 bases identical to TRBD1. This CDR3 is 14 amino acids long. J gave up 4 bases and V 6 bases, and 4 bases lay outside the gene matches. Per the germline V gene, CDR1 is KGHSH and CDR2 is LQKENI. Here the CDR3 reads CASSPGQGYNEQFF. CDR3 DNA: TGTGCCAGCTCGCCGGGACAGGGTTACAATGAGCAGTTCTTC.